Shown below are 9 T cell receptor beta chains from a single sample sequenced in a study of T cells in Graves' hyperthyroidism and ophthalmopathy (dated by TCRdb to the late 2010s). The library was generated by multiplex PCR. The data were produced on an Illumina HiSeq 2000. TCR beta CDR3 regions were amplified from RNA transcripts. The first round of RT-PCR for the TCR CDR3 was performed with the HTBI primer set and the Qiagen OneStep RT-PCR kit. TCRdb redid the processing of the public reads, applying fastp at Q25 and MiXCR, and retained in-frame beta chains. Identical CDR3 protein sequences are pooled into one entry, listed with their most common genes and DNA. The sample table records around 370,000 distinct CDR3 sequences; roughly 20% of these occur just once. 35% to 45% of the sample is held by the ten biggest clonotypes. Sequenced material: blood. These receptor sequences come from a man younger than 35 with Graves' ophthalmopathy.

The table lists this clonotype with many counts. The chain joins TRBV28 to TRBJ1-2; no firm D call. The CDR3 is 15 amino acids. Germline V CDR1 and CDR2: MDHEN, SYDVKM. V was pared by 2 bases and J by 7 bases, with 17 bases between. This CDR3 reads CASSLPSSGRAGYTF. CDR3 DNA: TGTGCCAGCAGTTTACCGTCCTCAGGCCGGGCTGGCTACACCTTC.

This clonotype was found a few times. A much bigger clone sits one base away, suggesting this may be a read error. V usage is TRBV27 and J usage is TRBJ1-1; D unresolved. The CDR3 runs 13 residues. The germline V gene has CDR1 MNHEY and CDR2 SMNVEV (reference sequence). The V and J ends lost 7 bases and 1 base respectively, with 10 bases between them. The CDR3 region has the DNA TGTGCCAGCACCCCGACGGGGAACACTGAAGCTTTCTTT. It yields the protein CASTPTGNTEAFF.

There are many counts of this clonotype. The chain carries TRBV27 and TRBJ2-7; D is unclear. The V end lost 5 bases, the J end lost 1 base, and 12 bases lay between the germline ends. From germline, CDR1 is MNHEY and CDR2 SMNVEV (reference sequence). The CDR3 covers 14 residues. CDR3 in amino acids: CASSPRTTSYEQYF. As DNA, the CDR3 is TGTGCCAGCAGTCCCCGGACGACGTCCTACGAGCAGTACTTC.

In its sample, this clonotype was seen a few times. This sequence joins TRBV7-2 and TRBJ2-7; maybe TRBD2 (5 bases). The V and J ends lost 5 bases and 2 bases respectively, with 16 bases between them. The V gene's germline CDR1 is SGHTA and CDR2 FQGNSA. The CDR3 is 15 residues long. CDR3 bases: TGTGCCAGCAGCGTTGAGGGCGGGTACACCTACGAGCAGTACTTC. Translation: CASSVEGGYTYEQYF.

For the CDR3, the DNA is TGTGCCACCAGTGATGACCCCTCGGATGAGCAGTTCTTC. It is translated as CATSDDPSDEQFF. The chain employs TRBV24-1 and TRBJ2-1, with unresolved D. V lost 3 bases to trimming and J lost 8 bases, with 10 bases between them. This CDR3 has 13 residues. Germline CDR1 and CDR2: KGHDR and SFDVKD.

In its sample, this clonotype was seen many times. The chain recombines TRBV2 with TRBJ2-5; 7 bases are a match to TRBD1. The germline V gene has CDR1 SNHLY and CDR2 FYNNEI. The CDR3 loop spans 15 amino acids. V shed 6 bases and J 1 base; nucleotides not matched to a gene: 8. The CDR3 loop reads CASSDTGQLQETQYF. CDR3 DNA: TGTGCCAGCAGCGATACGGGACAGCTCCAAGAGACCCAGTACTTC. Combining the CDR3 with reference TRBV2 and TRBJ2-5 gives the whole variable domain EPEVTQTPSHQVTQMGQEVILRCVPISNHLYFYWYRQILGQKVEFLVSFYNNEISEKSEIFDDQFSVERPDGSNFTLKIRSTKLEDSAMYFCASSDTGQLQETQYFGPGTRLLVL.

This clonotype turned up a few times. This sequence joins TRBV12-3 or TRBV12-4 and TRBJ2-7; perhaps D is TRBD1 or TRBD2 (5 bases each). The ends were cut back, 6 bases at V and 5 bases at J, with 20 bases in the middle. There are 15 residues in the CDR3. CDR3 sequence: CASRRSGTGRDEQYF. The DNA of the CDR3 is TGTGCCAGCAGGCGATCCGGGACCGGTCGGGACGAGCAGTACTTC.

This clonotype was picked up a small number of times. The CDR3 protein is CASSSRDGENTEAFF. CDR3 nucleotide sequence: TGCGCCAGCAGCTCCCGGGACGGGGAGAACACTGAAGCTTTCTTT. This chain connects TRBV5-1 to TRBJ1-1, with D possibly being TRBD1 (5 bases). V lost 3 bases to trimming and J lost 1 base, with 13 bases between them. The CDR3 has 15 residues. CDR1 SGHRS and CDR2 YFSETQ come from the germline V gene. Combining the CDR3 with reference TRBV5-1 and TRBJ1-1 gives the whole variable domain KAGVTQTPRYLIKTRGQQVTLSCSPISGHRSVSWYQQTPGQGLQFLFEYFSETQRNKGNFPGRFSGRQFSNSRSEMNVSTLELGDSALYLCASSSRDGENTEAFFGQGTRLTVV.

This clonotype was recorded at least ten times. The chain carries TRBV11-2 and TRBJ1-4; 11 bases fit TRBD1. The CDR3 covers 19 residues. After removal of 5 bases from V and 0 bases from J, the junction contained 11 bases not matched to a gene. The germline V gene has CDR1 SGHAT and CDR2 FQNNGV. CDR3 sequence reads: CASSPDRGPRLATNEKLFF. The DNA for the CDR3 is TGTGCCAGCAGCCCGGACAGGGGGCCTCGACTTGCAACTAATGAAAAACTGTTTTTT.